These 20 T cell receptor beta chains came from one sample sequenced in a study of blood T cells in healthy people across ages. Through a sample-barcoded 5' primer and a J-beta primer mix, a second PCR was run for roughly 7 to 12 cycles. Each CDR3 protein is one row after TCRdb ran MiXCR on the 5' RACE reads. This table holds about 1.8 million distinct CDR3 sequences, less than 50% found once. The sequenced sample consisted of blood. These receptors all stem from a woman aged 40 to 50 in good health.

There are a few counts of this clonotype. This sequence joins TRBV7-2 and TRBJ2-7; 7 bases are a match to TRBD1. Germline V gene data show CDR1 as SGHTA and CDR2 as FQGNSA. V trimming: 8 bases; J trimming: 1 base; junction bases outside the gene matches: 5. The CDR3 sequence is 13 residues long. The CDR3: CASGTVGSYEQYF. Written as DNA, the CDR3 is TGTGCCAGCGGGACAGTAGGTTCCTACGAGCAGTACTTC.

This rearrangement joins TRBV6-2 or TRBV6-3 to TRBJ2-3, with TRBD2 as a possible D gene (5 bases). This CDR3 region has 14 residues. V dropped 7 bases and J dropped 6 bases, with 17 bases sitting between them. The germline CDR1 and CDR2 sequences are MNHEY and SVGEGT. The CDR3 here is CASTHALREDTQYF. The CDR3 region has the DNA TGTGCCAGCACCCACGCCCTGAGGGAGGATACGCAGTATTTT.

The chain uses TRBV11-1 and TRBJ2-5; tentative D call: TRBD1 (6 bases). CDR1 is SGHAT and CDR2 is FQDESV in the germline V gene (reference sequence). This CDR3 comprises 15 residues. The V end was cut by 5 bases, the J end by 11 bases, with 24 bases between. CDR3 coding DNA: TGTGCCAGCAGCCCGAGGACGGGACGGGACAATGAGCAGTACTTC. Translation: CASSPRTGRDNEQYF. The full variable domain, rest sourced from reference TRBV11-1 and TRBJ2-5, is EAEVAQSPRYKITEKSQAVAFWCDPISGHATLYWYRQILGQGPELLVQFQDESVVDDSQLPKDRFSAERLKGVDSTLKIQPAELGDSAMYLCASSPRTGRDNEQYFGPGTRLLVL.

This chain's CDR3 is CSLEDRLKTQYF. The CDR3 DNA sequence: TGCAGCCTAGAGGATAGGTTAAAGACCCAGTACTTC. The V and J genes are TRBV20-1 and TRBJ2-5; D unclear. The CDR3 sequence is 12 residues long. Germline V gives CDR1 DFQATT, CDR2 SNEGSKA (reference sequence).

The chain uses TRBV4-3 and TRBJ2-6; maybe TRBD1 (5 bases). V was pared by 0 bases and J by 3 bases, with 9 bases between. The germline V gene has CDR1 LGHNA and CDR2 YSLEER. The CDR3 runs 16 residues. The CDR3 DNA reads as TGCGCCAGCAGCCAAGATCCAGGGTTTGGGGCCAACGTCCTGACTTTC. Its protein product is CASSQDPGFGANVLTF.

The genes are TRBV20-1 and TRBJ2-7; D perhaps matches TRBD1 (5 bases). The CDR3 length is 13 residues. Germline V gene sequence: CDR1 DFQATT, CDR2 SNEGSKA (reference sequence). Between the trimmed V and J ends, which lost 1 base and 0 bases, there was a span of 7 bases. The DNA of the CDR3 is TGCAGTGCTAGAGCTGGGGCCTCCTACGAGCAGTACTTC. Amino acids: CSARAGASYEQYF.

This clonotype was observed a handful of times. The rearrangement links TRBV20-1 to TRBJ2-7; a possible D gene is TRBD2 (6 bases). The closer fit of TRBJ2-5 to the DNA end suggests the J call may be wrong. Germline CDR1 DFQATT, CDR2 SNEGSKA (reference sequence). The CDR3 length is 12 residues. In DNA, the CDR3 is TGCAGTGCTGGAGGAGGGGAGGAGACCCAGTACTTC. Residues: CSAGGGEETQYF.

The count of this clonotype is one. The chain recombines TRBV10-3 with TRBJ2-6; 13 bases match TRBD2. The CDR3 has 17 residues. Per the germline V gene, CDR1 is ENHRY and CDR2 is SYGVKD. V gave up 11 bases and J gave up 0 bases; unmatched junction bases: 7. The CDR3 DNA follows: TGTGCCTCCCGGACTAGCGGGGGCCCCTCTGGGGCCAACGTCCTGACTTTC. It codes for CASRTSGGPSGANVLTF.

This clonotype was seen more than once but under ten times. The rearrangement joins TRBV4-1 to TRBJ1-2, with TRBD1 matching over 7 bases. V lost 1 base to trimming and J lost 4 bases; unmatched junction nucleotides: 15. The CDR3 contains 18 residues. Germline assignment: CDR1 MGHRA and CDR2 YSYEKL. The CDR3 DNA is TGCGCCAGCAGCCAAGCTTTTAGACAGGGAACGTCGGGCTATGGCTACACCTTC. Its translation is CASSQAFRQGTSGYGYTF.

The chain uses TRBV4-1 and TRBJ2-1, with unresolved D. V lost 4 bases, J lost 10 bases, and 14 bases lay in between. The CDR3 sequence is 13 residues long. Germline values: CDR1 MGHRA, CDR2 YSYEKL. CDR3 nucleotide sequence: TGCGCCAGCAGCCTAGGCCCCTCCTACGAGCAGTTCTTC. This encodes CASSLGPSYEQFF.

The CDR3 coding sequence is TGTGCCAGCAGCCCGAGATACAGGGCGAATGAGCAGTTCTTC. Translated: CASSPRYRANEQFF. V is TRBV11-1 and J is TRBJ2-1; a possible D gene is TRBD1 (6 bases). Deletions cut 5 bases from V and 7 bases from J, with 15 bases between. CDR3 length: 14 amino acids. Germline CDR1 and CDR2: SGHAT and FQDESV (reference sequence).

The rearrangement uses TRBV20-1 and TRBJ2-1; D might be TRBD2 (5 bases). Germline V lookup: CDR1 DFQATT, CDR2 SNEGSKA (reference sequence). The CDR3 consists of 11 residues. With 5 bases removed from V and 7 bases from J, the gap between germline ends came to 9 bases. The CDR3 coding sequence is TGCAGTGCTGTCCGGAGGAATGAGCAGTTCTTC. This gives the protein CSAVRRNEQFF.

This clonotype has just a few counts. The chain has TRBV2 and TRBJ2-7; D call uncertain. V was pared by 2 bases and J by 6 bases, with 8 bases between. The CDR3 covers 12 residues. The germline V gene has CDR1 SNHLY and CDR2 FYNNEI. In nucleotides, the CDR3 is TGTGCCAGCAGTGAACTAGGGCGCGAGCAGTACTTC. This translates into CASSELGREQYF.

This chain joins TRBV12-3 or TRBV12-4 and TRBJ2-5, with D perhaps TRBD2 (5 bases). Between the trimmed V and J ends, which lost 4 bases and 3 bases, there was a span of 18 bases. The CDR3 covers 16 residues. CDR3 sequence (DNA): TGTGCCAGCAGTTCTCCGGGAAGAGCGAGGGAAGAGACCCAGTACTTC. The encoded protein is CASSSPGRAREETQYF.

This clonotype has only a few counts. As DNA, the CDR3 is TGTGCCAGCAGTACCCCAGCGGGGGGGCTAGGGGAGCAGTTCTTC. Protein product: CASSTPAGGLGEQFF. The gene calls are TRBV28 and TRBJ2-1; TRBD2 aligns across 10 bases. After removal of 5 bases from V and 10 bases from J, the junction contained 11 bases not matched to a gene. The CDR3 has 15 amino acids. Germline lookup yields CDR1 MDHEN and CDR2 SYDVKM.

The chain is built from TRBV11-2 and TRBJ2-3; 8 bases map to TRBD2. V dropped 4 bases and J dropped 0; count of bases not matched to a gene: 6. The CDR3 contains 16 residues. Germline CDR1 and CDR2: SGHAT and FQNNGV. In nucleotides, the CDR3 is TGTGCCAGCAGCTCCCAGCGGGGGTCGAGCACAGATACGCAGTATTTT. Encoded protein: CASSSQRGSSTDTQYF.

On this clonotype itself: Just one base apart from a much larger clone, this may be a read error. This chain joins TRBV4-1 and TRBJ2-5; unclear D gene. Germline CDR1 MGHRA, CDR2 YSYEKL. The CDR3 contains 11 residues. Between the trimmed V and J ends, which lost 1 base and 10 bases, there was a span of 7 bases. CDR3: CASSQGQSQYF. In nucleotides, the CDR3 is TGCGCCAGCAGCCAAGGGCAGAGCCAGTACTTC.

A note on this clonotype: A read error may be the cause here, since a much bigger clone is one base away. The V call is TRBV4-1, the J call TRBJ1-2; TRBD1 matches at 9 bases. CDR3 size: 15 residues. Germline lookup yields CDR1 MGHRA and CDR2 YSYEKL. The CDR3 DNA follows: TGCGCCAGCAGCCCAACAGGGGGCACGAACTATAGCTACACCTTC. Translation gives CASSPTGGTNYSYTF.

This clonotype appeared a few times. The chain has TRBV12-3 or TRBV12-4 and TRBJ1-2, with TRBD1 as a possible D gene (6 bases). There are 14 residues in the CDR3. Trimming took off 7 bases at V and 4 bases at J, with 16 bases between the two ends. CDR3 bases: TGTGCCAGCACTTCGGGGGGCACCGTCTATGGCTACACCTTC. Translated: CASTSGGTVYGYTF.

The chain combines TRBV20-1 with TRBJ2-5, with D perhaps being TRBD1 or TRBD2 (5 bases each). The CDR3 loop spans 14 amino acids. With 0 bases removed from V and 4 bases from J, the gap between germline ends came to 12 bases. Germline CDR1 reads DFQATT; CDR2 reads SNEGSKA (reference sequence). This CDR3 reads CSARDLDGGETQYF. CDR3 sequence (DNA): TGCAGTGCTAGAGATCTAGATGGGGGAGAGACCCAGTACTTC.